This T cell receptor beta chain was found in a study of cytomegalovirus exposure and HLA in healthy donors. Study-wide points: In a later analysis, at a false discovery rate of 0.05, 17,000 or so TCR beta sequences were associated with HLA alleles. Analyzed later, association rates of TCRs varied across HLA loci, with DRB1 most and HLA-C fewest.

Regarding donors, all were healthy bone marrow donors. This clone was recorded only once. Its target is not known. There are 13 residues in the CDR3. Germline CDR1 is GTSNPN and CDR2 is SVGIG (reference sequence). Trimming at V came to 5 bases and at J to 7 bases, leaving 7 bases not matched to a gene. Both 60 Vbeta primers and 13 Jbeta primers went into the PCR. Under the authors' procedure: About 11 million of 75 million to 85 million unique TCR beta chains were shared, per a later count. Some clones are missing from TCRdb's copy, which holds only in-frame ones; the method was immunoSEQ multiplex PCR. The V and J calls and clone size are taken from that table; D and trimming were inferred from the DNA. Of around 95,000 clones in the sample, about 78% were seen once.

The receptor was derived from a woman in her thirties or forties in good health and CMV-seropositive. The chain joins TRBV30 to TRBJ1-5; TRBD1 matches 8 bases. The sequencing input was PBMCs. CDR3 region: CAWGGQGMQPQHF. The CDR3 DNA follows: TGTGCCTGGGGCGGACAGGGCATGCAGCCCCAGCATTTT.